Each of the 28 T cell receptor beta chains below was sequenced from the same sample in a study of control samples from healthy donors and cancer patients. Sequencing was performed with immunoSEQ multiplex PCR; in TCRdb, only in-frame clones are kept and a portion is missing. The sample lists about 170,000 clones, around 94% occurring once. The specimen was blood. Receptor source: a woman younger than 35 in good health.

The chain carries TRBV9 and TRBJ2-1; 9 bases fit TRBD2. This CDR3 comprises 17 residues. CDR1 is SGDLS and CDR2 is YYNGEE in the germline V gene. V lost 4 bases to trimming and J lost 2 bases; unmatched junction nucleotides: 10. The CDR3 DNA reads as TGTGCCAGCAGCTCACATAATGAGCGGGGGGCCTACAATGAGCAGTTCTTC. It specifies CASSSHNERGAYNEQFF. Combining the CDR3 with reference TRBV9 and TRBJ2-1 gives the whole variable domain DSGVTQTPKHLITATGQRVTLRCSPRSGDLSVYWYQQSLDQGLQFLIQYYNGEERAKGNILERFSAQQFPDLHSELNLSSLELGDSALYFCASSSHNERGAYNEQFFGPGTRLTVL.

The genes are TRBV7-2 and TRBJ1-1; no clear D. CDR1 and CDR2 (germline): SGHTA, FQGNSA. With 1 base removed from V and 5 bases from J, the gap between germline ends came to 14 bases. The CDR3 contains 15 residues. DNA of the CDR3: TGTGCCAGCAGCTTAGTTGAGTCTAGGTTTACTGAAGCTTTCTTT. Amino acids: CASSLVESRFTEAFF.

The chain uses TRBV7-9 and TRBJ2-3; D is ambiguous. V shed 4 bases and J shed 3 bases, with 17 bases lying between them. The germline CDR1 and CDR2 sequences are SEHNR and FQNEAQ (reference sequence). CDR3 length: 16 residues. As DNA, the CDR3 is TGTGCCAGCAGCTCAATTGTTCTAGTTGGGACAGATACGCAGTATTTT. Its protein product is CASSSIVLVGTDTQYF.

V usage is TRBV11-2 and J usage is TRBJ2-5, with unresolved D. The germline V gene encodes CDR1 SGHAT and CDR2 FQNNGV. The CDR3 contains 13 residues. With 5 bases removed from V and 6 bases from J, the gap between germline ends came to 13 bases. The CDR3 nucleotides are TGTGCCAGCAGCACTACCTCTACTCAGACCCAGTACTTC. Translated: CASSTTSTQTQYF.

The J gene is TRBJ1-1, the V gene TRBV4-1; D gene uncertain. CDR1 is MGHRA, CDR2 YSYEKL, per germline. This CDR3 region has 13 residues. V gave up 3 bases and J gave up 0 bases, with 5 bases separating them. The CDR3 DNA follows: TGCGCCAGCAGCCAGACGCTGAACACTGAAGCTTTCTTT. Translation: CASSQTLNTEAFF.

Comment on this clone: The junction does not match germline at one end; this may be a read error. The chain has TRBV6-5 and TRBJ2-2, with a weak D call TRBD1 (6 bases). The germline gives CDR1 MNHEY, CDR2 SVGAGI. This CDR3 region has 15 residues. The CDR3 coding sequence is TGTGCCAGCAATTACCAAGGACAGAGTACCGGGGAGCTGTTTTTT. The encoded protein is CASNYQGQSTGELFF.

The CDR3 sequence is CASSSYRGNGEQFF. The CDR3 nucleotides are TGTGCCAGCAGCTCGTACAGGGGGAATGGCGAGCAGTTCTTC. The chain couples TRBV7-3 to TRBJ2-1; 8 bases align to TRBD1. J was trimmed by 10 bases and V by 4 bases; bases with no gene match: 9. The CDR3 contains 14 residues. CDR1 and CDR2 (germline): SGHTA, FQGTGA.

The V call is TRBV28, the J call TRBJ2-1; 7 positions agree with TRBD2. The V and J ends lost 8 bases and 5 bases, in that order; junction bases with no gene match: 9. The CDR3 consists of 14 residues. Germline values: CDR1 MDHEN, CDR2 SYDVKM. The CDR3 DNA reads TGTGCCAGCGGAAGGCCTAGCGGAAACAATGAGCAGTTCTTC. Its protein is CASGRPSGNNEQFF.

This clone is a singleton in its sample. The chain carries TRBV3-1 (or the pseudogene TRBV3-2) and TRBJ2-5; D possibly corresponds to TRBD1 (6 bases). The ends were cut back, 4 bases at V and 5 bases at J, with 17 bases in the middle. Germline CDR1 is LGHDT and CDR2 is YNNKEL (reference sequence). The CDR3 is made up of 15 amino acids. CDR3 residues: CASSRRGSHRETQYF. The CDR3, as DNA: TGTGCCAGCAGCCGCAGGGGCTCCCACCGTGAGACCCAGTACTTC.

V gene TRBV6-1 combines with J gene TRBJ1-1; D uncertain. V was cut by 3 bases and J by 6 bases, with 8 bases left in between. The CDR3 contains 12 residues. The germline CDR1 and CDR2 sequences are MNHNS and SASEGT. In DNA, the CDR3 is TGTGCCAGCAGTGAGACAACATCTGAAGCTTTCTTT. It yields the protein CASSETTSEAFF.

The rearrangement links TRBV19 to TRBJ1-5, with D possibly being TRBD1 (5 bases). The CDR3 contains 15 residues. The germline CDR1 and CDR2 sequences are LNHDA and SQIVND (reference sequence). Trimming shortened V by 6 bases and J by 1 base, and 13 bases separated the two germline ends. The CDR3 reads CASRPLTESNQPQHF. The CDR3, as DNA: TGTGCCAGTAGGCCGTTGACAGAAAGCAATCAGCCCCAGCATTTT.

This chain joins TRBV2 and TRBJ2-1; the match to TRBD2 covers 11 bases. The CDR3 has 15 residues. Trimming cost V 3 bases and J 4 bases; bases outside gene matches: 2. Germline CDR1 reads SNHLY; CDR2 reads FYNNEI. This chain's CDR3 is CASSDRTSGYNEQFF. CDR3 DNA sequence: TGTGCCAGCAGTGACCGGACTAGCGGGTACAATGAGCAGTTCTTC.

The CDR3 DNA reads as TGTGCCAGCAGCTTCCCAGGGTCTCCAGGGACTACTTACAATGAGCAGTTCTTC. It specifies CASSFPGSPGTTYNEQFF. V and J are TRBV11-2 and TRBJ2-1, with 7 bases matching TRBD2. The CDR3 sequence is 18 residues long. V was clipped by 3 bases and J by 4 bases; unmatched bases: 15. The germline CDR1 and CDR2 sequences are SGHAT and FQNNGV.

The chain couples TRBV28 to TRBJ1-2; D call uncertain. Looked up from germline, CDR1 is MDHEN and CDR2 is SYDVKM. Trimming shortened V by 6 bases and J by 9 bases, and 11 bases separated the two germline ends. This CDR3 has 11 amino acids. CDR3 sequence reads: CASSSLRSYTF. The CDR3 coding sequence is TGTGCCAGCAGCTCGCTCAGGAGCTACACCTTC.

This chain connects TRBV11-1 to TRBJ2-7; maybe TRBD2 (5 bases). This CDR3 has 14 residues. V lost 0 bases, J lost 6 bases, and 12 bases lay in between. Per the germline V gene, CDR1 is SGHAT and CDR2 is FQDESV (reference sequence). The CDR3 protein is CASSLASDWGEQYF. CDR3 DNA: TGTGCCAGCAGCTTAGCATCGGACTGGGGCGAGCAGTACTTC.

This CDR3 reads CASSFGQGGGYTF. The CDR3 region has the DNA TGTGCCAGCAGTTTTGGACAGGGGGGAGGCTACACCTTC. The J gene is TRBJ1-2, the V gene TRBV25-1, with 10 bases aligning to TRBD1. Germline CDR1 is MGHDK and CDR2 is SYGVNS. V trimming: 5 bases; J trimming: 8 bases; junction bases outside the gene matches: 5. The CDR3 runs to 13 residues.

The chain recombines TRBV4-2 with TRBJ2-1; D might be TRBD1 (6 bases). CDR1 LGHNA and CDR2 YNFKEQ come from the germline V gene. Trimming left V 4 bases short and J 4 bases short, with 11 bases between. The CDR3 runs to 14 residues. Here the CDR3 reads CASSPQGAYNEQFF. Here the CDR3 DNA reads TGTGCCAGCAGCCCACAGGGTGCTTACAATGAGCAGTTCTTC.

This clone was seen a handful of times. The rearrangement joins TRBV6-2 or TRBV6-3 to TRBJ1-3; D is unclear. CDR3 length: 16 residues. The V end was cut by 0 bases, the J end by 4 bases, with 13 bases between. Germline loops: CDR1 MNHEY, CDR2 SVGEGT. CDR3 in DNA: TGTGCCAGCAGTTACTCGATGAAGAGCAGGGGAAACACCATATATTTT. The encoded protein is CASSYSMKSRGNTIYF.

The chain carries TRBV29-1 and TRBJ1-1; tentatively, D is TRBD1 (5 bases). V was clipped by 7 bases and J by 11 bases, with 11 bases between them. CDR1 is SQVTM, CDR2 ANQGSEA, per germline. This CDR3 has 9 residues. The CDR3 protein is CSAGPGAFF. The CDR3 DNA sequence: TGCAGCGCGGGACCGGGGGCTTTCTTT.

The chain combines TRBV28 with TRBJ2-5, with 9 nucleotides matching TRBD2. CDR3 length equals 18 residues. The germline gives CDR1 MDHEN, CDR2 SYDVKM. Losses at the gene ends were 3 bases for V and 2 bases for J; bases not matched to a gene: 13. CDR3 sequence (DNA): TGTGCCAGCAGTTTTCTTTTTCGGGGACTAGCAGAACAAGAGACCCAGTACTTC. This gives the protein CASSFLFRGLAEQETQYF. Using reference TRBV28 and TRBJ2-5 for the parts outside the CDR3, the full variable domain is DVKVTQSSRYLVKRTGEKVFLECVQDMDHENMFWYRQDPGLGLRLIYFSYDVKMKEKGDIPEGYSVSREKKERFSLILESASTNQTSMYLCASSFLFRGLAEQETQYFGPGTRLLVL.

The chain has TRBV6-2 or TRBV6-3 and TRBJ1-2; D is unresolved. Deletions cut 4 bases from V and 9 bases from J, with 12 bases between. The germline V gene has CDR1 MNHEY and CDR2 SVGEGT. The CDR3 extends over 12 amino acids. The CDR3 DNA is TGTGCCAGCAGTTCCCCCGGACTGAGCTACACCTTC. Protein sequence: CASSSPGLSYTF.

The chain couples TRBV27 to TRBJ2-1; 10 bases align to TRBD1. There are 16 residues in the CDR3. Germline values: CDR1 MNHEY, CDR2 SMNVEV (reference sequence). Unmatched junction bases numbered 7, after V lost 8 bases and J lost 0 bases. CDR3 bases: TGTGCCAGCTGGGGACAGGGGCCCAGCTCCTACAATGAGCAGTTCTTC. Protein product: CASWGQGPSSYNEQFF.

The CDR3 region has the DNA TGTGCCAGCAGCCAAGCTCGGACACCCGGGAGAGATACGCAGTATTTT. It yields the protein CASSQARTPGRDTQYF. The chain couples TRBV3-1 (or the pseudogene TRBV3-2) to TRBJ2-3; D perhaps matches TRBD2 (6 bases). V lost 1 base, J lost 5 bases, and 16 bases lay in between. Germline V gene sequence: CDR1 LGHDT, CDR2 YNNKEL (reference sequence). This CDR3 comprises 16 residues.

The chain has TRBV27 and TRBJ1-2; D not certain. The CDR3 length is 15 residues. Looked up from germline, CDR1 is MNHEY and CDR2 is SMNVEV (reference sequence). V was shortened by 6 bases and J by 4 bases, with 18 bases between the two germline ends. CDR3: CASSLGGGSTYGYTF. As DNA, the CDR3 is TGTGCCAGCAGCCTTGGAGGAGGTTCGACCTATGGCTACACCTTC.

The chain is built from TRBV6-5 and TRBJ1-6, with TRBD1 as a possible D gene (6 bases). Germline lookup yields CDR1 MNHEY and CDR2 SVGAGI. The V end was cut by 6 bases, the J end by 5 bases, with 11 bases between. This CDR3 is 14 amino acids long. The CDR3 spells CASSRDKNNSPLHF. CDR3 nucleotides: TGTGCCAGCAGCCGGGACAAAAATAATTCACCCCTCCACTTT.

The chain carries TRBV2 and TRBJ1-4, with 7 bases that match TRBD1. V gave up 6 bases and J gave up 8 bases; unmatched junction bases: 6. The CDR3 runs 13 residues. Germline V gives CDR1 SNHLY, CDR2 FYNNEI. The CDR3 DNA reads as TGTGCCAGCAGAGGGACAGAGGGCGAAAAACTGTTTTTT. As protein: CASRGTEGEKLFF.

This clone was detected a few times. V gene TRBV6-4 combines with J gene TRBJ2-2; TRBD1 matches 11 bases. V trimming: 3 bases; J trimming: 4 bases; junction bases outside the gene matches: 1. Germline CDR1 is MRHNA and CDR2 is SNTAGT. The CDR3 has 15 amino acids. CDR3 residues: CASSDGTGGTGELFF. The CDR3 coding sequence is TGTGCCAGCAGTGATGGGACAGGGGGCACCGGGGAGCTGTTTTTT.

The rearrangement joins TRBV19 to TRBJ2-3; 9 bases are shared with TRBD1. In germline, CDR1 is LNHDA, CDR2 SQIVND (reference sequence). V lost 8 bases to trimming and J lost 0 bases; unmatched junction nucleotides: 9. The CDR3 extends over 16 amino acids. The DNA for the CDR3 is TGTGCCAGTGCCGCAACCGGGACAGGGAGCACAGATACGCAGTATTTT. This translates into CASAATGTGSTDTQYF. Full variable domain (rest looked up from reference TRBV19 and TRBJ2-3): DGGITQSPKYLFRKEGQNVTLSCEQNLNHDAMYWYRQDPGQGLRLIYYSQIVNDFQKGDIAEGYSVSREKKESFPLTVTSAQKNPTAFYLCASAATGTGSTDTQYFGPGTRLTVL.